The present T cell receptor (beta chain) was sequenced within a study of blood T cells in healthy people across ages. A second PCR, run for roughly 7 to 11 cycles, used a sample-barcoded 5' primer plus a J-beta primer mix. TCRdb redid the calling of the 5' RACE reads with MiXCR, one entry per CDR3 protein. This table holds almost 1 million distinct CDR3 sequences, just over 50% found once. V lost 0 bases to trimming and J lost 0 bases, with 9 bases between them. CDR1 and CDR2 from the germline V gene are ENHRY and SYGVKD. This CDR3 spans 15 amino acids. This clonotype has only a few counts. The rearrangement links TRBV10-3 to TRBJ2-7; D ambiguous. The receptor was isolated from a woman in her fifties or sixties in good health. The source material was blood. The CDR3 reads CAISESQLGSYEQYF. As DNA, the CDR3 is TGTGCCATCAGTGAGTCCCAGCTAGGCTCCTACGAGCAGTACTTC.